The subject of this entry is one T cell receptor (beta chain). It lacks a known antigen. The sample holds no much larger clone one base away, and base qualities are not on file. The data were taken from a study of blood T cell repertoires in COVID-19 (dated by TCRdb to the early 2020s). Context from the whole study: Samples from collaborators originated in the United States, Italy and Spain and spanned both the acute and convalescent phases of COVID-19. The samples were drawn from the first 160 participants of the ongoing ImmuneRACE study and from 950 to 1,500 subjects provided by 6 global collaborators. The dataset comprised deeply sampled blood TCRbeta repertoires from subjects exposed to, actively infected with, or recovered from COVID-19. Where available, HLA class I and class II types were taken from metadata supplied by the sample provider and were not determined by assay-based typing. A de-identified subject ID, COVID-19 status, age in years and sex were almost always included in the sample metadata. The repertoires were made available in a free public database intended to serve as a resource for research on the immune response to SARS-CoV-2. The material from the prospective study consisted of cDNA or gDNA derived from T cells, B-cell-depleted T cells, or PBMCs.

The immunoSEQ Assay, a bias-controlled multiplex PCR, was used to amplify TCRbeta CDR3 regions from genomic DNA. Processing in the source paper ran as follows. Nucleated cell counts per sample were estimated from amplification of reference gene primers within the assay. To quantify the absolute abundance of each unique TCRbeta CDR3 rearrangement, sequence reads were collapsed and filtered. Productive Simpson clonality was computed per sample as the square root of Simpson's diversity index over productive rearrangements. Entries here come from immuneACCESS through TCRdb and include only in-frame sequences with V and J called. Some clones fail to appear in such tables; in the studies checked, an unresolved V gene covers under half of the shortfall, and the cause of the remainder is unknown. D and trimming come from the DNA, and the V and J calls and clone size come from that table. The sample records hundreds of thousands of clones, about nine tenths of which are singletons. The top ten clonotypes cover approximately 9.4% of the sample.

The paper as a whole reports these results and caveats: How much clinical and demographic metadata was included differed by source and by participant, and the metadata was provided uncurated.

The germline V gene sets CDR1 to SGHVS and CDR2 to FQNEAQ. Measured from the cysteine to the phenylalanine, the CDR3 is 15 residues long. Solely the CDR3 DNA is kept, with 45 bases framed from the first base. The germline V and J ends show losses of 5 bases and 9 bases respectively, and no gene match explains 16 bases of the junction. Enrolling through a virtual design, the prospective study's participants ranged in age from about 18 to 100 years and lived across around 25 United States geographic areas. In the prospective study, cohorts were assigned on the basis of participant-reported clinical history obtained from a screening survey and a study questionnaire. Recovered participants in ImmuneRACE Cohort 3 were defined by two consecutive negative NP/OP PCR tests, clearance by a healthcare professional, or resolution of symptoms. In the prospective study, whole blood, serum and a nasopharyngeal or oropharyngeal swab were collected from each participant by mobile phlebotomists. Participants in the prospective study had the option to provide additional blood draws and questionnaires over a 2-month period. Blood samples from the prospective study were shipped frozen or at room temperature prior to DNA extraction.

Sequencing used PBMCs or T cells enriched from blood (not recorded which). The V and J genes are TRBV7-8 and TRBJ2-7, with 7 junctional bases fitting TRBD1. The clonotype was recovered from a woman in her thirties or forties who had recovered from COVID-19. The CDR3 in this case is CASSQGGSRELGQYF. The sequenced DNA is TGTGCCAGCAGCCAAGGGGGCAGCCGTGAATTAGGGCAGTACTTC.